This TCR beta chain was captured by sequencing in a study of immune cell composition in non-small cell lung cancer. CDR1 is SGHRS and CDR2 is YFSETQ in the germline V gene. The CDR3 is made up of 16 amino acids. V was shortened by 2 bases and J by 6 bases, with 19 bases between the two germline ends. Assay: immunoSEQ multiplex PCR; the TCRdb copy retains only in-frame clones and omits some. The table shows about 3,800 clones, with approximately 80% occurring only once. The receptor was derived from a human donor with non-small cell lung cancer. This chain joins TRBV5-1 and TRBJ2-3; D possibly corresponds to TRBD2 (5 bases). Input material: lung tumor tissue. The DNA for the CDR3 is TGCGCCAGCAGCTTTTCAATCGTTAGCGTTTCGGATACGCAGTATTTT. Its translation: CASSFSIVSVSDTQYF.